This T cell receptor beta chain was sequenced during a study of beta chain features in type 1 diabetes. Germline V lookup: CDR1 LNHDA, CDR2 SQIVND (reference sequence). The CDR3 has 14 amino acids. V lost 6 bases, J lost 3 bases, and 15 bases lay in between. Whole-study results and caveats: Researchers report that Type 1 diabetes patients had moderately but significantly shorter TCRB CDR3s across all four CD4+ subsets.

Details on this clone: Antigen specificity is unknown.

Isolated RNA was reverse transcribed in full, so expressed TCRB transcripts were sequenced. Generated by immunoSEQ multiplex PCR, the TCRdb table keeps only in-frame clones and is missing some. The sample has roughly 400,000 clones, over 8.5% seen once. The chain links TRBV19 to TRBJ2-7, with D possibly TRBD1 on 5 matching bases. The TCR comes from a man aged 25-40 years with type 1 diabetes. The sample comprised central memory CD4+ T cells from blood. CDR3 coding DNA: TGTGCCAGTAGCCCCGGGTGGCAGGGCTACGAGCAGTACTTC. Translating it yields CASSPGWQGYEQYF.